This paragraph covers one T cell receptor (beta chain) sequence. Its cognate antigen has yet to be identified. No base qualities exist here, and no much larger clone lies one base off it. TCRbeta CDR3 regions were amplified from genomic DNA by means of the immunoSEQ Assay, a bias-controlled multiplex PCR. For the original study's pipeline: The number of nucleated cells in each sample was estimated by amplification of reference gene primers within the assay. To quantify the absolute abundance of each unique TCRbeta CDR3 rearrangement, sequence reads were collapsed and filtered. Productive Simpson clonality was computed per sample as the square root of Simpson's diversity index over productive rearrangements. TCRdb re-hosts the immuneACCESS table, in-frame sequences only. Its copies lack some clones; in the studies checked, an unresolved V gene accounts for under half of them, and the cause for the rest is not known. That table gives V, J and clone size, and the DNA gave D and trimming. Within this sample are some 200,000 clones, with over 75% of them counted one time only. The ten largest account for nearly 2.5% of the sample.

This entry comes from a study of blood T cell repertoires in COVID-19 (dated by TCRdb to the early 2020s). With regard to the full study: Collaborator samples came from the United States, Italy and Spain and covered acute and convalescent phases of COVID-19. A freely available public database, intended as a resource for researchers studying the immune response to SARS-CoV-2, is where the repertoires were released. Samples came from the ongoing ImmuneRACE study (first 160 participants) plus 1,254 subjects from 6 global collaborators. The material from the prospective study consisted of cDNA or gDNA derived from T cells, B-cell-depleted T cells, or PBMCs. Sample metadata almost always included a de-identified subject ID, COVID-19 status, age in years and sex. Where available, HLA class I and class II types were taken from metadata supplied by the sample provider and were not determined by assay-based typing. Deeply sampled blood TCRbeta repertoires from subjects exposed to, actively infected with, or recovered from COVID-19 were included in the dataset.

Collaborating institutions collected whole blood in K2EDTA tubes following their own protocols. For TCRbeta analysis, collaborators shipped samples as frozen whole blood, isolated PBMCs, or DNA extracted from either of those sample types. V lost 5 bases and J lost 2 bases; the stretch between them is 10 bases long. From the cysteine through the phenylalanine, the CDR3 covers 14 amino acids. The kept DNA is CDR3 alone, 42 bases in frame from the first base. Per the germline V gene, SGHVS is the CDR1 and FQNEAQ is the CDR2. What the study reported, not specific to this receptor: The amount of clinical and demographic metadata varied by source and participant and was provided uncurated.

The sequenced sample consisted of peripheral blood. The rearranged chain carries TRBV7-8 and TRBJ1-3, with no D gene named confidently. The sequence came from a man aged 35-49 years with active or convalescent COVID-19. For the CDR3, the sequence is CASSPDGPGNTIYF. The sequenced DNA is TGTGCCAGCAGCCCCGATGGGCCTGGAAACACCATATATTTT.